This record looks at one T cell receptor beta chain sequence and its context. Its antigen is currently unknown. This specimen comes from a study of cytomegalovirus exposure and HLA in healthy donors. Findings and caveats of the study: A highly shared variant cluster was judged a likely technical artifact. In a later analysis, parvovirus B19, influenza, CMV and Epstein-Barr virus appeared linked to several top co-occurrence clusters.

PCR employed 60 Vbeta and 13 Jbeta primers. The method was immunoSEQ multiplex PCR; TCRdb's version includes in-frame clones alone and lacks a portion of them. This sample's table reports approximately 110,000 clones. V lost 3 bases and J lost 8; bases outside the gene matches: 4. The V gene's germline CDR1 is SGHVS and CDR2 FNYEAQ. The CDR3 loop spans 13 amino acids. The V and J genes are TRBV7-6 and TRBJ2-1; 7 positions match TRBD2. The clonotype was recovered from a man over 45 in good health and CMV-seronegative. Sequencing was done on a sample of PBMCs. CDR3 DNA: TGTGCCAGCAGCTTTGGGACTACGTATGAGCAGTTCTTC. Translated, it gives CASSFGTTYEQFF. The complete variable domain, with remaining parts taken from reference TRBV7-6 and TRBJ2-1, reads GAGVSQSPRYKVTKRGQDVALRCDPISGHVSLYWYRQALGQGPEFLTYFNYEAQQDKSGLPNDRFSAERPEGSISTLTIQRTEQRDSAMYRCASSFGTTYEQFFGPGTRLTVL.